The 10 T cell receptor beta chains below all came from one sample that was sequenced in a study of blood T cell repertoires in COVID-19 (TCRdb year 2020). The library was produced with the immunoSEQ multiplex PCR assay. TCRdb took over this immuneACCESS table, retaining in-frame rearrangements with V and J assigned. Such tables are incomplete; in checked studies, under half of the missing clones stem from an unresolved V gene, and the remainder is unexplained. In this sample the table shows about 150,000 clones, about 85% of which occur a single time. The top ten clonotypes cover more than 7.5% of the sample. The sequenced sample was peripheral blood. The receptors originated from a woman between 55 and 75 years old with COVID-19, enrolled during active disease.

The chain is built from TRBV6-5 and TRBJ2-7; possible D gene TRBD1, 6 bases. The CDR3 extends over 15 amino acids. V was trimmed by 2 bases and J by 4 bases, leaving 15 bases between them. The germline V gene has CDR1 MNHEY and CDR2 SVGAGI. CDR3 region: CASSYTQTGSYEQYF. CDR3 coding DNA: TGTGCCAGCAGTTACACCCAAACAGGGTCTTACGAGCAGTACTTC.

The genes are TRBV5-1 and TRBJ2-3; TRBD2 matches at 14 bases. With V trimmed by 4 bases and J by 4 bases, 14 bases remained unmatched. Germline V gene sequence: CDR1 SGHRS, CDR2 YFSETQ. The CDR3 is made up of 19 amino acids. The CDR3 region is CASSPRVPGLAGDSDTQYF. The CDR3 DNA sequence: TGCGCCAGCAGCCCAAGGGTTCCGGGACTAGCGGGAGATTCAGATACGCAGTATTTT.

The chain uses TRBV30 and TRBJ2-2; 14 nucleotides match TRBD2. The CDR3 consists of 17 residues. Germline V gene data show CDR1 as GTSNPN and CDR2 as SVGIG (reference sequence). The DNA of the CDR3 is TGTTTAGCGCCCCGACTAGCGGGAGGGCCAAGCACCGGGGAGCTGTTTTTT. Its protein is CLAPRLAGGPSTGELFF.

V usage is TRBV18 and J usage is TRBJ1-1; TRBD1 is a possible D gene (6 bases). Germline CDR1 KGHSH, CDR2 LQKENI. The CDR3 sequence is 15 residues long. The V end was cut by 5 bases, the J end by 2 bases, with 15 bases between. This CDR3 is CASSAAGTRNTEAFF. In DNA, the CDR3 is TGTGCCAGCTCAGCCGCTGGGACAAGAAACACTGAAGCTTTCTTT. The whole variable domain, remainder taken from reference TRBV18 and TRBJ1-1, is NAGVMQNPRHLVRRRGQEARLRCSPMKGHSHVYWYRQLPEEGLKFMVYLQKENIIDESGMPKERFSAEFPKEGPSILRIQQVVRGDSAAYFCASSAAGTRNTEAFFGQGTRLTVV.

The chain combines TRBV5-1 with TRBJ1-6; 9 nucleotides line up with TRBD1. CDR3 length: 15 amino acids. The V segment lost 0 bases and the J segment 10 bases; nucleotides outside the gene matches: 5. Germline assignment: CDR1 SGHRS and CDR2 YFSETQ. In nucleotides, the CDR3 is TGCGCCAGCAGCTTGGACCAGACAGGGGGATCACCCCTCCACTTT. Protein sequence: CASSLDQTGGSPLHF.

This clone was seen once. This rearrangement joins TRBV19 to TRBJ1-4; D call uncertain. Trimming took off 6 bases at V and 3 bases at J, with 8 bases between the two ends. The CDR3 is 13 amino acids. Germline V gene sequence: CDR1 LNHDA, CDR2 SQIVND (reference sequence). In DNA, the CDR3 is TGTGCCAGTAGCGTCAGGCCTAATGAAAAACTGTTTTTT. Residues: CASSVRPNEKLFF.

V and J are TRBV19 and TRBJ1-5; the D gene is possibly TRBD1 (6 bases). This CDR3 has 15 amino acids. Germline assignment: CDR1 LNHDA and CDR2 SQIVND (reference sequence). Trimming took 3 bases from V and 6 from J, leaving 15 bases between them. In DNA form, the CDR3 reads TGTGCCAGTAGTATCTACAGGGAGTATGCTCAGCCCCAGCATTTT. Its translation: CASSIYREYAQPQHF.

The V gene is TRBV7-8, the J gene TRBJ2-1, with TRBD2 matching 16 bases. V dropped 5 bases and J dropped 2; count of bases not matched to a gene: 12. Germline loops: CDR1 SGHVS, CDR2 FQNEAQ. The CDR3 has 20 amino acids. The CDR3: CASSRNRGLAGGDAYNEQFF. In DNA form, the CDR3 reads TGTGCCAGCAGCCGTAATCGGGGACTAGCGGGAGGGGACGCCTACAATGAGCAGTTCTTC.

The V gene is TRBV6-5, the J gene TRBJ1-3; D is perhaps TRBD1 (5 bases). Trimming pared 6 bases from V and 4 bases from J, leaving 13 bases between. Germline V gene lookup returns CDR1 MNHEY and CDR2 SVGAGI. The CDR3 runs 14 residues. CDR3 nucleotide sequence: TGTGCCAGCAGCCAAGGGGCTCGCGGAAACACCATATATTTT. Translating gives CASSQGARGNTIYF.

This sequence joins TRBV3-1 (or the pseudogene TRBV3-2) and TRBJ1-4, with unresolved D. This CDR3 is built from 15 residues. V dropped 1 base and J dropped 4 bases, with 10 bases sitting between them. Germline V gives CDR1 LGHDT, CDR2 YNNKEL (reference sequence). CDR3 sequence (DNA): TGTGCCAGCAGCCAAGGTCCCCGAGGTAATGAAAAACTGTTTTTT. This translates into CASSQGPRGNEKLFF.